This T cell receptor beta chain was sequenced in a study of molecular identifiers for immune sequencing clone quantification. The V gene's germline CDR1 is SGHDT and CDR2 YYEEEE. V was clipped by 0 bases and J by 6 bases, with 15 bases between them. This CDR3 spans 16 amino acids. TCRdb ran MiXCR on the PCR reads and lists one entry per CDR3 protein. This sample has around 460,000 distinct CDR3 sequences, with about a fifth found just once. This sequence was found in a human donor in good health. Some libraries in this study had Jurkat cell RNA spiked in. The chain carries TRBV5-6 and TRBJ2-2, with D possibly matching TRBD2 (5 bases). What was sequenced was naive CD8+ T cells from blood, with Jurkat cell RNA spiked in. Subset: FACS-sorted CD8+CD4-CCR7+CD45RA+ naive T cells. The CDR3 region is CASSLGYSEGPGELFF. CDR3 in DNA: TGTGCCAGCAGCTTGGGCTATTCTGAGGGCCCCGGGGAGCTGTTTTTT.